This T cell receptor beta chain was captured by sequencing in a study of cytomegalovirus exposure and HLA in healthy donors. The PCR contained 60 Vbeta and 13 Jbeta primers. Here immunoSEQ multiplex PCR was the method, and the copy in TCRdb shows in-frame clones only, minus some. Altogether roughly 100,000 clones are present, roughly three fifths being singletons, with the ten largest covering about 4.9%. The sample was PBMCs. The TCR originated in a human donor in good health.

CDR3 in DNA: TGTGCCAGCAGCCTCAGGGGGGGCACAGATACGCAGTATTTT. This translates into CASSLRGGTDTQYF. This chain joins TRBV7-9 and TRBJ2-3, with D possibly TRBD1 on 7 matching bases. Germline V gene lookup returns CDR1 SEHNR and CDR2 FQNEAQ (reference sequence). The CDR3 is 14 residues long. V was pared by 5 bases and J by 1 base, with 10 bases between. The full variable domain, completed using reference TRBV7-9 and TRBJ2-3, is DTGVSQNPRHKITKRGQNVTFRCDPISEHNRLYWYRQTLGQGPEFLTYFQNEAQLEKSRLLSDRFSAERPKGSFSTLEIQRTEQGDSAMYLCASSLRGGTDTQYFGPGTRLTVL.